The clone carrying this T cell receptor (beta chain) was counted many times. Its antigen is not known. The sample comes from a study of response to subunit inactivated influenza vaccine. Notes on the study in general: Seasonal influenza vaccination, on each occasion, was suggested by the authors to recruit few new T cells.

Trimming cost V 1 base and J 8 bases; bases outside gene matches: 9. The CDR3 covers 16 residues. The germline V gene encodes CDR1 MNHNS and CDR2 SASEGT. One entry per CDR3 protein, called by TCRdb with MiXCR from the RT-PCR reads. The sample has about 700,000 distinct CDR3 sequences, about 15% seen once. This clonotype originated in a man aged 45 to 65 who received an inactivated influenza vaccine. The specimen was PBMCs from blood, collected roughly 2 weeks before vaccination. The chain recombines TRBV6-1 with TRBJ2-7, with 12 nucleotides matching TRBD2. The CDR3 reads CASSEDSGTSGLKQYF. DNA of the CDR3: TGTGCCAGCAGTGAAGACTCCGGGACTAGCGGGCTCAAGCAGTACTTC.